The clone carrying this TCR beta chain was counted a single time. Its antigen is as yet unknown. Original analysis: Junction-only immunoSEQ data arrived without quality scores, meaning filtering differed. Profiled with immunoSEQ multiplex PCR; TCRdb holds only in-frame clones, not every one. The V and J calls and clone size were taken over from that table, and D and trimming were inferred from the DNA. The sample yields around 640,000 clones, approximately 96% seen once. Selected positively for CCR7 and CD45RO-negative, naive CD8 cells excluded terminally differentiated effector memory CD45RA+ cells. This entry comes from a study of shared clonotypes between healthy human individuals. Study in general: Donors were a couple of women and three men aged 18 to 49.

The CDR3 is made up of 14 amino acids. Germline CDR1 and CDR2: MNHEY and SMNVEV (reference sequence). Trimming took 6 bases from V and 3 from J, leaving 11 bases between them. Study-level findings and limits: Between a handful of donors, naive CD4 clonotypes were shared at a level of about 5%.

The V and J genes are TRBV27 and TRBJ2-2; the D call may be TRBD1 or TRBD2 (6 bases each). The TCR sequence derives from a woman between 25 and 40 years old in good health. Sequenced input: naive CD8+ T cells sorted from blood. For the CDR3, the DNA is TGTGCCAGCAGCCGTAGGGGGGACACCGGGGAGCTGTTTTTT. This translates into CASSRRGDTGELFF.